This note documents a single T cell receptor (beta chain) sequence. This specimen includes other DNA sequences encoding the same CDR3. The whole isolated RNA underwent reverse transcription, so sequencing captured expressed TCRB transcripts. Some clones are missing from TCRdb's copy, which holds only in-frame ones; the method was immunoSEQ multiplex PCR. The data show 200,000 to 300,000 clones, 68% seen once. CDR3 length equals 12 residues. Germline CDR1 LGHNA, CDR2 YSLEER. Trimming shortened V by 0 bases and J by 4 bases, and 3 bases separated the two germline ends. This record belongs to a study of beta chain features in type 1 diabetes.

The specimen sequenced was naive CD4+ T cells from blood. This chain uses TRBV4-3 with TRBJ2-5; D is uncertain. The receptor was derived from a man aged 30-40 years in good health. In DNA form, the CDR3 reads TGCGCCAGCAGCCAAGAGGGAGAGACCCAGTACTTC. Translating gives CASSQEGETQYF.